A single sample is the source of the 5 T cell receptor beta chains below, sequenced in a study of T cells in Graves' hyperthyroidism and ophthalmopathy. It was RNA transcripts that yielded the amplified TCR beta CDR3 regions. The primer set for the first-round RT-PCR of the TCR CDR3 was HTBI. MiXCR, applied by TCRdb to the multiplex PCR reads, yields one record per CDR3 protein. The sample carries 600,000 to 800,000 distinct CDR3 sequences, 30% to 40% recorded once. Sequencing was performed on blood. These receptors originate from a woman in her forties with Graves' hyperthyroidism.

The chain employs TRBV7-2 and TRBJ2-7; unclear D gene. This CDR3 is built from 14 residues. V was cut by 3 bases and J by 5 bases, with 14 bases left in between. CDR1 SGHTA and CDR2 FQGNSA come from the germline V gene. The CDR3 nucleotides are TGTGCCAGCAGCTTGACGCAGGCCCTGGACGAGCAGTACTTC. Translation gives CASSLTQALDEQYF.

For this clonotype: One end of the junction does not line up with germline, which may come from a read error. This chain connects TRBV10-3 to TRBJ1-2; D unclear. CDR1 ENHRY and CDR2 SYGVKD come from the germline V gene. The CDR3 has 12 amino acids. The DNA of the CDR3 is TGTGCCAGCAGTTCCCCGGGGAGAAGCTACACCTTC. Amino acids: CASSSPGRSYTF.

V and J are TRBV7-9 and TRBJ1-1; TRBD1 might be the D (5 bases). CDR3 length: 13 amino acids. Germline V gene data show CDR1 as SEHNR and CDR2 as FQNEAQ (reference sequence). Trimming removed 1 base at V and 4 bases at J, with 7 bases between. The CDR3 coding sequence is TGTGCCAGCAGCTTAGAGGGGACCACTGAAGCTTTCTTT. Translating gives CASSLEGTTEAFF. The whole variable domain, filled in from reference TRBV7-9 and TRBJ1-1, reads DTGVSQNPRHKITKRGQNVTFRCDPISEHNRLYWYRQTLGQGPEFLTYFQNEAQLEKSRLLSDRFSAERPKGSFSTLEIQRTEQGDSAMYLCASSLEGTTEAFFGQGTRLTVV.

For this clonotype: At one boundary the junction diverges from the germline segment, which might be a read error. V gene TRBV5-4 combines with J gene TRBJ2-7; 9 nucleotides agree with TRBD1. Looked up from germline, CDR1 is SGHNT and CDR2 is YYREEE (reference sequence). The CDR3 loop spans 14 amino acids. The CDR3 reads CASSQGDRVYEQHF. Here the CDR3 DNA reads TGTGCCAGCAGCCAGGGGGACAGGGTATACGAGCAGCACTTC.

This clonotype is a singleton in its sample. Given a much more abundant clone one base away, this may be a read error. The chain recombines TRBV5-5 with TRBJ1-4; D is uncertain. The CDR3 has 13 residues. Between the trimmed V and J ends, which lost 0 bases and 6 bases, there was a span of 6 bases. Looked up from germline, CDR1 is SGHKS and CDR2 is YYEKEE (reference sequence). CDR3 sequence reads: CASSLASYEKLFF. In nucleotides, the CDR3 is TGTGCCAGCAGCTTGGCAAGCTATGAAAAACTGTTTTTT.